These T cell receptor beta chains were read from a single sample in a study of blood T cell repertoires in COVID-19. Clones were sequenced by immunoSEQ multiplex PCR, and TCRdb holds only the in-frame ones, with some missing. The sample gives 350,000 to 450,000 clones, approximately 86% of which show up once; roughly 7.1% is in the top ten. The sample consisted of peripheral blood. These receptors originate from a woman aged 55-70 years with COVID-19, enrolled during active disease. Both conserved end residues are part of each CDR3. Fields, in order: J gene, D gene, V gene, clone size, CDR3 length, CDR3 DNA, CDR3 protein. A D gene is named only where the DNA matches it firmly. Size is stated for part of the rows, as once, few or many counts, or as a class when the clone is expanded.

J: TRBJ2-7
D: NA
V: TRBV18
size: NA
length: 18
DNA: TGTGCCAGCTCACCACCGCGGACACATGAACCTAAGTCCTACGAGCAGTACTTC
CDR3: CASSPPRTHEPKSYEQYF

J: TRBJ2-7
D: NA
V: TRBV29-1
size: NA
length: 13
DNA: TGCAGCGTTGATGCCGGGACACTATACGAGCAGTACTTC
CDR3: CSVDAGTLYEQYF

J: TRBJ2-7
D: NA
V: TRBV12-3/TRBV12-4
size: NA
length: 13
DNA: TGTGCCAGCAGTTTAGCCTTGAGAGACGAGCAGTACTTC
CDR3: CASSLALRDEQYF

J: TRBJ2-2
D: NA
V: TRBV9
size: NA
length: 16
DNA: TGTGCCAGCAGCTCCCGGCTAGAGGACAAACCCGGGGAGCTGTTTTTT
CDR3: CASSSRLEDKPGELFF

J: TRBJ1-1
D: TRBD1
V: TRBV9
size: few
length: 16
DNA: TGTGCCAGCAGCGTACTCGACAGGGGTTTTAACACTGAAGCTTTCTTT
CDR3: CASSVLDRGFNTEAFF

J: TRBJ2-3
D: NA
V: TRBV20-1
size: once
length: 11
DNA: TGCAGTGCTAGAGCGGCGGGAACGCAGTATTTT
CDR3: CSARAAGTQYF

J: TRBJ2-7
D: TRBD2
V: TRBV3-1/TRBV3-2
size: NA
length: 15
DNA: TGTGCCAGCAGCCAGAACACTGGACTAGCAGACGAGCAGTACTTC
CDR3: CASSQNTGLADEQYF

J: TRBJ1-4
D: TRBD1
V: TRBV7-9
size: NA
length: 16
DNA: TGTGCCAGCAGCGACCTCCCGGGACAGGGGAATGAAAAACTGTTTTTT
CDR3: CASSDLPGQGNEKLFF

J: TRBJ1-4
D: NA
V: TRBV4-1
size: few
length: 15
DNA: TGCGCCAGCAGCCAAGCTCGGACTCACTTGGAAAAACTGTTTTTT
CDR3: CASSQARTHLEKLFF

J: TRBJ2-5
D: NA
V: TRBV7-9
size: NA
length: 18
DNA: TGTGCCAGCAGCTTTCGGAGGGGTGGGCAAAGAAGGCAAGAGACCCAGTACTTC
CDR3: CASSFRRGGQRRQETQYF

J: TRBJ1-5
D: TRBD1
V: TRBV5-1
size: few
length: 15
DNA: TGCGCCAGCAAGACCGGGACAGGGGTAGGTCAGCCCCAGCATTTT
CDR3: CASKTGTGVGQPQHF

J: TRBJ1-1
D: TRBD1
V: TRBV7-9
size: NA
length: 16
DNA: TGTGCCAGCAGCTTAACAGGACAGGGGGCGAGAACTGAAGCTTTCTTT
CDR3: CASSLTGQGARTEAFF

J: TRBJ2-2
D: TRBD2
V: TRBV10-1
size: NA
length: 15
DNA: TGCGCCAGCAGTGATAGGACTAGCGGCACCGGGGAGCTGTTTTTT
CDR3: CASSDRTSGTGELFF

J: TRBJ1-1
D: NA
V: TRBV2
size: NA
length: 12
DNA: TGTGCCAGCCTCAGGGGTTCGCTTGAAGCTTTCTTT
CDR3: CASLRGSLEAFF

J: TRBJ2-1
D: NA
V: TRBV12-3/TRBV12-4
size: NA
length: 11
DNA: TGTGCCAGCAGTTTGTATAATGAGCAGTTCTTC
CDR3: CASSLYNEQFF

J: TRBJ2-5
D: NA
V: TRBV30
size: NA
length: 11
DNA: TGTGCCTGGAGTGTACAGGGGACCCAGTACTTC
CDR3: CAWSVQGTQYF

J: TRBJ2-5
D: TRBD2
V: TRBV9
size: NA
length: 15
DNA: TGTGCCAGCAGCGTAGGGACTAGCGGGGACGAATCCCAGTACTTC
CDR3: CASSVGTSGDESQYF

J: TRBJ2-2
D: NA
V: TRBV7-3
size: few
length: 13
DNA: TGTGCCAGCAGCCCCGGGAACCCCGGGGAGCTGTTTTTT
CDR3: CASSPGNPGELFF

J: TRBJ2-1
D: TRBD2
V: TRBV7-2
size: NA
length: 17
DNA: TGTGCCAGCAGCCCTGCCCTACTAGCGGGGGGGCGCGATGAGCAGTTCTTC
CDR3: CASSPALLAGGRDEQFF

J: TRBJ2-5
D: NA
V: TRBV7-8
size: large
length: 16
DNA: TGTGCCAGCAGCGCCTTTCTCGGACTCATGCAAGAGACCCAGTACTTC
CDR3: CASSAFLGLMQETQYF

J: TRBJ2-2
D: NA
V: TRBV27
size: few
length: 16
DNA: TGTGCCAGCAGGGGTCTGGGGGCTACGAACACCGGGGAGCTGTTTTTT
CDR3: CASRGLGATNTGELFF

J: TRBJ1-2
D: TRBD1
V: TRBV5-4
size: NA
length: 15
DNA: TGTGCCAGCAGCTTGGGGACAGGGCTGATGGGTGGCTACACCTTC
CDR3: CASSLGTGLMGGYTF

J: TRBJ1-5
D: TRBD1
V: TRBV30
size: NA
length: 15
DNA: TGTGCCTGGAGCCTCGGGACAGGGGGCAATCAGCCCCAGCATTTT
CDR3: CAWSLGTGGNQPQHF

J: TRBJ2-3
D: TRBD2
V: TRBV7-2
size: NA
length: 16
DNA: TGTGCCAGCAGCTTAGTGCCCGGGGGGGGCACAGATACGCAGTATTTT
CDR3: CASSLVPGGGTDTQYF

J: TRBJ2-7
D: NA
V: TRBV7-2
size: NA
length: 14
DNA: TGTGCCAGCAGCTTCGGGACAAATGTCTACGAGCAGTACTTC
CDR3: CASSFGTNVYEQYF

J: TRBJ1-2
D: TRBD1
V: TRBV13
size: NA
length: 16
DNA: TGTGCCAGCAGCTCCCGACAGGGGATGGGGAACTATGGCTACACCTTC
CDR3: CASSSRQGMGNYGYTF

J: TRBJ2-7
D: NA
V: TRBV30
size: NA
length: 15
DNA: TGTGCCTGGAGGGCCTCCCCAGGGATTTCCTACGAGCAGTACTTC
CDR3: CAWRASPGISYEQYF

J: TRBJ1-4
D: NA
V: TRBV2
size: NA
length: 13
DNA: TGTGCCAGCAGTGAAGTTCCAAATGAAAAACTGTTTTTT
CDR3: CASSEVPNEKLFF

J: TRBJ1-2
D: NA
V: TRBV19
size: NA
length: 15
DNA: TGTGCCAGTAGTATAGATCAGGAATGGAACTATGGCTACACCTTC
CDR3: CASSIDQEWNYGYTF

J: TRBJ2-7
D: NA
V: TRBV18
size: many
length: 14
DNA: TGTGCCAGCTCACCCCCGGCTACGCGGTACGAGCAGTACTTC
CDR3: CASSPPATRYEQYF

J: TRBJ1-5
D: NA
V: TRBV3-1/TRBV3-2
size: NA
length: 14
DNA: TGTGCCAGCAGCCAAGGAGGCAGATATCAGCCCCAGCATTTT
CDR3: CASSQGGRYQPQHF

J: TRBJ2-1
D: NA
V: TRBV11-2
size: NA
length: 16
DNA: TGTGCCAGCAGCCCACGGGGGGCCGGTTCCTACAATGAGCAGTTCTTC
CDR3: CASSPRGAGSYNEQFF

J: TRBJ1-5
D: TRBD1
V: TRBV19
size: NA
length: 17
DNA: TGTGCCAGTAGTAGAGGTGACAGGGATTATAGCAATCAGCCCCAGCATTTT
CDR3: CASSRGDRDYSNQPQHF

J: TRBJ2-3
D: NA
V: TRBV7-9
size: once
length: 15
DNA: TGTGCCAGCAGCTTTCAGGGACACCACACAGATACGCAGTATTTT
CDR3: CASSFQGHHTDTQYF

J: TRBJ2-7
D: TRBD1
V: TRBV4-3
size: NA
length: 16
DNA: TGCGCCAGCAGCCCATCGCAGACAGGGGGCTTGAACGAGCAGTACTTC
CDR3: CASSPSQTGGLNEQYF

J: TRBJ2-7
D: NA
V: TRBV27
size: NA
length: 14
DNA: TGTGCCAGCAGAGATCTAGATCCTTTGGAAGAGCAGTACTTC
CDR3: CASRDLDPLEEQYF

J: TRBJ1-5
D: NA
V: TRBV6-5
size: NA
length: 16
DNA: TGTGCCAGCAGTTACTCAACCCCGAGGGGGGGTCAGCCCCAGCATTTT
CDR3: CASSYSTPRGGQPQHF

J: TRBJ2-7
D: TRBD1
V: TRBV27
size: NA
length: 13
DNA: TGTGCCAGCAGCCGACAGGGTTTCTACGAGCAGTACTTC
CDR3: CASSRQGFYEQYF

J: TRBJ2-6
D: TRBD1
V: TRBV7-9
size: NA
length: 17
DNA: TGTGCCAGCAGCTTGGGGACAGGGGCCCCTGGGGCCAACGTCCTGACTTTC
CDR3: CASSLGTGAPGANVLTF

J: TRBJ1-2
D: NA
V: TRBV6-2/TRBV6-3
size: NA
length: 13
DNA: TGTGCCAGCAGTCCAGGGATTTTAGAAACACCCACCTTC
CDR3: CASSPGILETPTF

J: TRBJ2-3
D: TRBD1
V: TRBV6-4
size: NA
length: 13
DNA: TGTGCCAGCGGACTCACAGGGGGAGATACGCAGTATTTT
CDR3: CASGLTGGDTQYF

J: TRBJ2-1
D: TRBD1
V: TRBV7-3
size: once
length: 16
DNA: TGTGCCAGCAGCTTGAATTTTGGACAGGGGGCCGGTGAGCAGTTCTTC
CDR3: CASSLNFGQGAGEQFF

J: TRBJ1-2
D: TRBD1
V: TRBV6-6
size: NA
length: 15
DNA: TGTGCCAGCAGCCCCAGGACAGGGGCAAGCTATGGCTACACCTTC
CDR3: CASSPRTGASYGYTF

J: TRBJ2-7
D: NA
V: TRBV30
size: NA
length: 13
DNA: TGTGCCTGGAGTAGGGGGACCCCCTACGAGCAGTACTTC
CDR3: CAWSRGTPYEQYF

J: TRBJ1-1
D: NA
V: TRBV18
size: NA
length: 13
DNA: TGTGCCAGCTCACCAGGAGGACGGACTGAAGCTTTCTTT
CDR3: CASSPGGRTEAFF

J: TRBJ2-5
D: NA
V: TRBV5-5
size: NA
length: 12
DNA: TGTGCCAGCAGCTCCCTACAAGAGACCCAGTACTTC
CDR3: CASSSLQETQYF

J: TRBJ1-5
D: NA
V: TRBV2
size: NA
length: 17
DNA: TGTGCCAGCAGTGAAAGCGACAGGTACAGGAGCAATCAGCCCCAGCATTTT
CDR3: CASSESDRYRSNQPQHF